This entry lists 2 T cell receptor beta chains sequenced from one sample in a study of T cell responses to AZD1222 COVID-19 vaccine. Assay: immunoSEQ multiplex PCR; the TCRdb copy retains only in-frame clones and omits some. This sample yields 100,000 to 150,000 clones, of which roughly 90% are seen a single time; 1.1% belongs to the top ten. The specimen was peripheral blood, collected 28 days after the second AZD1222 dose. The receptor source for this set is an adult who received the AZD1222 COVID-19 vaccine.

This chain joins TRBV19 and TRBJ2-1; a weak D match, TRBD2 (6 bases). CDR3 size: 16 residues. Trimming removed 10 bases at V and 2 bases at J, with 21 bases between. CDR1 is LNHDA and CDR2 is SQIVND in the germline V gene (reference sequence). CDR3 sequence (DNA): TGTGCCACGTCAATCATCGGGAGAGGTGCCTACAATGAGCAGTTCTTC. Amino acids: CATSIIGRGAYNEQFF.

V gene TRBV9 combines with J gene TRBJ1-2; D call uncertain. Between the trimmed V and J ends, which lost 2 bases and 4 bases, there was a span of 9 bases. From germline, CDR1 is SGDLS and CDR2 YYNGEE. The CDR3 consists of 13 residues. DNA for the CDR3: TGTGCCAGCAGCGTCGACGGGTTCTATGGCTACACCTTC. It yields the protein CASSVDGFYGYTF.